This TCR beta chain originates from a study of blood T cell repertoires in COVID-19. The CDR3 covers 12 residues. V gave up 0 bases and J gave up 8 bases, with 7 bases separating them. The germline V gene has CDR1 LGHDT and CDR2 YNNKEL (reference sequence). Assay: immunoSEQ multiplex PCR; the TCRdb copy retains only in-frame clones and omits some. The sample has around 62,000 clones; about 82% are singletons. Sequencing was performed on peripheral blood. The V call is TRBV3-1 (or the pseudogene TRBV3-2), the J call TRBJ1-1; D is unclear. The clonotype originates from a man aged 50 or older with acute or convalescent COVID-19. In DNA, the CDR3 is TGTGCCAGCAGCCAAGACGAGAGAGAAGCTTTCTTT. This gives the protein CASSQDEREAFF.